These 12 T cell receptor beta chains originate from one sample sequenced in a study of blood T cell repertoires in COVID-19 (dated by TCRdb to 2019 to 2021). Receptors were amplified or captured by the immunoSEQ multiplex PCR assay. TCRdb's version of the immuneACCESS table is confined to in-frame rearrangements and falls short of the full clone set. An unresolved V gene accounts for under half of the shortfall where checked; the remainder is of unknown origin. The sample contains around 220,000 clones, approximately 91% of them found a single time. 2.1% of the sample lies in the top ten. Specimen: peripheral blood. The receptors derive from a woman aged 40 to 50 who had recovered from COVID-19.

This clone was recorded a few times. The genes are TRBV14 and TRBJ2-3; TRBD2 agrees at 12 bases. The CDR3 extends over 16 amino acids. Germline CDR1 reads SGHDN; CDR2 reads FVKESK. V was pared by 1 base and J by 4 bases, with 3 bases of the junction left unmatched. The CDR3 coding sequence is TGTGCCAGCAGCCAAGTTACTAGCGGGGGGCCAGATACGCAGTATTTT. Translated, it gives CASSQVTSGGPDTQYF.

This sequence joins TRBV3-1 (or the pseudogene TRBV3-2) and TRBJ2-3; 12 bases are shared with TRBD2. V lost 4 bases, J lost 9 bases, and 14 bases stayed unmatched. Germline V gives CDR1 LGHDT, CDR2 YNNKEL (reference sequence). The CDR3 contains 17 residues. The CDR3 loop reads CASSRAPPGLAGPTQYF. CDR3 sequence (DNA): TGTGCCAGCAGCCGAGCCCCTCCGGGACTAGCGGGTCCAACGCAGTATTTT.

V gene TRBV5-1 combines with J gene TRBJ1-1; perhaps TRBD1 as D (6 bases). Per the germline V gene, CDR1 is SGHRS and CDR2 is YFSETQ. V was cut by 1 base and J by 7 bases, with 11 bases left in between. The CDR3 consists of 13 residues. CDR3 in amino acids: CASSLQGFGEAFF. The CDR3 DNA is TGCGCCAGCAGCTTGCAGGGGTTCGGTGAAGCTTTCTTT.

The chain links TRBV12-3 or TRBV12-4 to TRBJ1-5; D is undetermined. CDR3 length: 12 residues. The germline V and J ends were trimmed by 6 bases and 5 bases, with 8 bases remaining between them. The chain's CDR3 is CASRREDQPQHF. The CDR3 bases are TGTGCCAGCAGGAGGGAGGATCAGCCCCAGCATTTT.

The rearrangement uses TRBV19 and TRBJ2-6; maybe TRBD2 (6 bases). The CDR3 runs to 17 residues. Looked up from germline, CDR1 is LNHDA and CDR2 is SQIVND (reference sequence). Trimming cost V 6 bases and J 0 bases, with 15 bases left between them. The DNA for the CDR3 is TGTGCCAGTAGGGGGGGTCAGGGAAGCTCTGGGGCCAACGTCCTGACTTTC. Translating gives CASRGGQGSSGANVLTF.

The rearrangement links TRBV19 to TRBJ2-1; D is perhaps TRBD2 (5 bases). Germline V gene lookup returns CDR1 LNHDA and CDR2 SQIVND (reference sequence). The V end was cut by 2 bases, the J end by 2 bases, with 13 bases between. This CDR3 has 16 amino acids. The CDR3 loop is CASSIMRVLAYNEQFF. DNA of the CDR3: TGTGCCAGTAGTATAATGCGGGTTCTTGCCTACAATGAGCAGTTCTTC.

The CDR3 DNA follows: TGTGCCAGCAGTGGACAGGGGTATGGCTACACCTTC. Amino acids: CASSGQGYGYTF. The chain carries TRBV6-2 or TRBV6-3 and TRBJ1-2; TRBD1 aligns across 9 bases. Germline V gives CDR1 MNHEY, CDR2 SVGEGT. The CDR3 runs to 12 residues. J was trimmed by 5 bases and V by 5 bases; bases with no gene match: 0.

This clone was counted only a few times. The chain is built from TRBV18 and TRBJ1-5, with 7 bases matching TRBD1. Germline CDR1 KGHSH, CDR2 LQKENI. Trimming cost V 6 bases and J 5 bases; bases outside gene matches: 7. The CDR3 loop spans 14 amino acids. The CDR3 loop is CASSPDRSDQPQHF. Written as DNA, the CDR3 is TGTGCCAGCTCTCCGGACAGGAGCGATCAGCCCCAGCATTTT.

The chain joins TRBV9 to TRBJ1-2; no clear D. The CDR3 consists of 12 residues. Trimming pared 0 bases from V and 7 bases from J, leaving 7 bases between. Germline V CDR1 and CDR2: SGDLS, YYNGEE. CDR3 in DNA: TGTGCCAGCAGCGTAGATCAGGTTGGCTACACCTTC. Protein sequence: CASSVDQVGYTF.

This clone has a handful of counts. This specimen includes other DNA sequences encoding the same CDR3. V gene TRBV7-6 combines with J gene TRBJ2-1; TRBD1 matches at 8 bases. Germline V gene sequence: CDR1 SGHVS, CDR2 FNYEAQ. Trimming removed 5 bases from V and 7 bases from J; junction bases left unmatched: 1. This CDR3 spans 12 amino acids. The CDR3 DNA follows: TGTGCCAGCAGCCGGACAGGGAATGAGCAGTTCTTC. Residues: CASSRTGNEQFF.

The rearrangement links TRBV28 to TRBJ1-2; 7 bases align to TRBD1. Trimming cost V 8 bases and J 8 bases; bases outside gene matches: 20. CDR1 and CDR2 from the germline V gene are MDHEN and SYDVKM. The CDR3 length is 16 residues. The DNA of the CDR3 is TGTGCCAGCTCCCCCCCCGGGCAGGGGGTTGCTAGAGGCTACACCTTC. It is translated as CASSPPGQGVARGYTF.

J is TRBJ2-1 and V is TRBV7-3; 8 nucleotides agree with TRBD1. Losses at the gene ends were 1 base for V and 7 bases for J; bases not matched to a gene: 9. Per germline, CDR1 SGHTA and CDR2 FQGTGA. This CDR3 comprises 16 residues. CDR3 amino acids: CASSLRVGRTGNEQFF. In DNA, the CDR3 is TGTGCCAGCAGCTTAAGAGTGGGCAGGACAGGGAATGAGCAGTTCTTC.